The 7 T cell receptor beta chains listed next were all sequenced from one sample in a study of a mutant IDH1 vaccine in newly diagnosed glioma. Data came from immunoSEQ multiplex PCR; TCRdb stores just in-frame clones and leaves some out. This table holds over 30,000 clones, 60% to 85% found once. Time point described: baseline, week 1 (first vaccination visit). The treatment: pre-vaccination baseline after standard-of-care therapy. The material was peripheral blood mononuclear cells (PBMCs), obtained from a glioma patient treated with radiotherapy, temozolomide or both. These receptors all come from a man aged 45-65 years with glioma. Some clones in this sample may be carry-over from other donors' samples.

The chain combines TRBV7-8 with TRBJ2-3, with TRBD2 matching over 9 bases. Per the germline V gene, CDR1 is SGHVS and CDR2 is FQNEAQ. The CDR3 spans 17 residues. V lost 2 bases and J lost 2; bases outside the gene matches: 8. CDR3 protein: CASSLNPAGGLTDTQYF. The CDR3 DNA is TGTGCCAGCAGCTTAAACCCAGCGGGAGGACTCACAGATACGCAGTATTTT. Full variable domain (remainder filled in from reference TRBV7-8 and TRBJ2-3): GAGVSQSPRYKVAKRGQDVALRCDPISGHVSLFWYQQALGQGPEFLTYFQNEAQLDKSGLPSDRFFAERPEGSVSTLKIQRTQQEDSAVYLCASSLNPAGGLTDTQYFGPGTRLTVL.

V usage is TRBV7-9 and J usage is TRBJ1-2, with D possibly being TRBD1 (5 bases). Trimming pared 6 bases from V and 6 bases from J, leaving 14 bases between. Germline V gene lookup returns CDR1 SEHNR and CDR2 FQNEAQ (reference sequence). The length of the CDR3 is 13 residues. The CDR3 loop reads CASRGGEIDGYTF. The CDR3, as DNA: TGTGCCAGCAGGGGGGGAGAGATCGATGGCTACACCTTC.

The V and J genes are TRBV4-3 and TRBJ1-1; D is perhaps TRBD1 (6 bases). CDR1 and CDR2 from the germline V gene are LGHNA and YSLEER. V lost 0 bases and J lost 5, with 19 bases in between. The CDR3 length is 17 residues. CDR3 in amino acids: CASSQDRAGKRGTEAFF. The CDR3 DNA reads as TGCGCCAGCAGCCAAGATCGGGCAGGGAAAAGGGGGACTGAAGCTTTCTTT.

The rearrangement uses TRBV20-1 and TRBJ1-2; TRBD1 is a possible D gene (6 bases). CDR1 is DFQATT and CDR2 is SNEGSKA in the germline V gene (reference sequence). This CDR3 contains 11 residues. The CDR3 nucleotides are TGCAGCGCACAGGGAGTTAAAGGCTACACCTTC. Its translation: CSAQGVKGYTF.

The chain recombines TRBV4-3 with TRBJ1-1; D is perhaps TRBD1 (6 bases). The germline gives CDR1 LGHNA, CDR2 YSLEER. V was shortened by 3 bases and J by 2 bases, with 13 bases between the two germline ends. The CDR3 is 15 residues long. As DNA, the CDR3 is TGCGCCAGCAGCCACAGGGCGGGACAAAACACTGAAGCTTTCTTT. Translating it yields CASSHRAGQNTEAFF.

This clone was seen a single time. V is TRBV5-1 and J is TRBJ1-2; D not certain. The CDR3 is 13 amino acids. Germline-derived CDR1 and CDR2 are SGHRS and YFSETQ. The V and J ends lost 0 bases and 5 bases respectively, with 8 bases between them. The CDR3 sequence: CASSLDNRYGYTF. The CDR3 nucleotides are TGCGCCAGCAGCTTGGATAATCGGTATGGCTACACCTTC.

V is TRBV10-3 and J is TRBJ2-1, with 11 bases fitting TRBD2. Trimming took 4 bases from V and 2 from J; bases not matched to a gene: 7. Germline CDR1 reads ENHRY; CDR2 reads SYGVKD. The CDR3 contains 17 residues. CDR3 protein: CAISVGSGGGAYNEQFF. The CDR3, as DNA: TGTGCCATCAGTGTGGGTAGCGGGGGGGGAGCCTACAATGAGCAGTTCTTC.